These 28 T cell receptor beta chains were sequenced from one sample in a study of T-cell reconstitution after alpha-beta-depleted transplantation in children. Unique molecular identifiers were incorporated when the TCRbeta library was constructed. TCRdb re-analysed the PCR reads in MiXCR, keeping a single row per CDR3 protein. Of tens of thousands of distinct CDR3 sequences listed, approximately 5% are singletons. Here the sequenced sample was PBMCs, mostly from graft donor cells, taken 180 days after TCRalphabeta/CD19-depleted stem cell transplant. Receptor source: a boy younger than two who had a stem cell transplant for acute myeloid leukemia, so the T cells may come from the graft donor.

In this sample, this clonotype turned up many times. V gene TRBV11-2 combines with J gene TRBJ1-5; no clear D. The CDR3 is 13 amino acids. From germline, CDR1 is SGHAT and CDR2 FQNNGV. V shed 0 bases and J shed 6 bases, with 6 bases lying between them. This chain's CDR3 is CASSLEGFQPQHF. CDR3 bases: TGTGCCAGCAGCTTAGAAGGTTTTCAGCCCCAGCATTTT.

This clonotype has at least ten counts. This sequence joins TRBV7-2 and TRBJ2-4; tentatively, D is TRBD2 (5 bases). The CDR3 has 16 residues. Germline lookup yields CDR1 SGHTA and CDR2 FQGNSA. V lost 5 bases, J lost 0 bases, and 14 bases lay in between. The CDR3 DNA follows: TGTGCCAGCAGCCGATTACGGGAATTAGCCAAAAACATTCAGTACTTC. Its protein is CASSRLRELAKNIQYF.

This clonotype occurred many times. V gene TRBV10-3 combines with J gene TRBJ1-6; 7 bases match TRBD1. Germline CDR1 ENHRY, CDR2 SYGVKD. The CDR3 is made up of 19 amino acids. With 5 bases clipped from V and 0 bases from J, the junction kept 13 bases outside the gene matches. The CDR3 DNA is TGTGCCATCAGTCCCAGGGACAGTAGAATTAGCTCCTATAATTCACCCCTCCACTTT. The encoded protein is CAISPRDSRISSYNSPLHF.

This clonotype has a count of ten or more. The chain is built from TRBV30 and TRBJ1-5, with 7 bases lining up with TRBD1. Germline values: CDR1 GTSNPN, CDR2 SVGIG (reference sequence). CDR3 size: 14 residues. Losses at the gene ends were 6 bases for V and 4 bases for J; bases not matched to a gene: 9. The CDR3 loop is CACTQGSKNQPQHF. For the CDR3, the DNA is TGTGCCTGCACACAGGGGTCCAAAAATCAGCCCCAGCATTTT.

This clonotype was detected only a few times. This chain uses TRBV7-2 with TRBJ1-2; the D gene is possibly TRBD1 (5 bases). Germline assignment: CDR1 SGHTA and CDR2 FQGNSA. The germline V and J ends were trimmed by 8 bases and 0 bases, with 7 bases remaining between them. The length of the CDR3 is 12 residues. In DNA, the CDR3 is TGTGCCAGCGGCAGGGCTAACTATGGCTACACCTTC. Encoded protein: CASGRANYGYTF.

This clonotype was recorded many times. The V gene is TRBV28, the J gene TRBJ2-1; TRBD2 is a possible D gene (5 bases). The ends were cut back, 2 bases at V and 1 base at J, with 6 bases in the middle. Germline loops: CDR1 MDHEN, CDR2 SYDVKM. The CDR3 sequence is 14 residues long. Written as DNA, the CDR3 is TGTGCCAGCAGTTTAGGCGGGTCCTACAATGAGCAGTTCTTC. It yields the protein CASSLGGSYNEQFF.

This clonotype was counted ten times or more. The chain carries TRBV20-1 and TRBJ2-1, with 14 bases identical to TRBD2. The germline V gene encodes CDR1 DFQATT and CDR2 SNEGSKA (reference sequence). V lost 5 bases, J lost 0 bases, and 9 bases stayed unmatched. The CDR3 is made up of 18 amino acids. CDR3 amino acids: CSAQRRLAGGGSYNEQFF. CDR3 in DNA: TGCAGTGCTCAACGACGACTAGCGGGGGGGGGCTCCTACAATGAGCAGTTCTTC.

This clonotype showed up just a few times. The chain is built from TRBV5-4 and TRBJ2-3; no reliable D call. CDR1 SGHNT and CDR2 YYREEE come from the germline V gene (reference sequence). The CDR3 is 14 amino acids. V was pared by 2 bases and J by 11 bases, with 18 bases between. The CDR3: CASSFGLVDSEQYF. In nucleotides, the CDR3 is TGTGCCAGCAGCTTCGGGCTCGTCGATTCTGAGCAGTATTTT.

This clonotype was detected ten times or more. The rearrangement joins TRBV5-1 to TRBJ2-3; D unresolved. This CDR3 is built from 13 residues. Trimming stripped 0 bases from V and 4 bases from J, with 6 bases between. Germline V gene data show CDR1 as SGHRS and CDR2 as YFSETQ. The CDR3 DNA reads TGCGCCAGCAGCTTGGAAGTGGCAGATACGCAGTATTTT. This codes for CASSLEVADTQYF.

This clonotype was observed at least ten times. The chain employs TRBV12-3 or TRBV12-4 and TRBJ2-1, with 15 bases identical to TRBD2. Losses at the gene ends were 6 bases for V and 9 bases for J; bases not matched to a gene: 21. CDR3 length: 20 amino acids. The CDR3 sequence: CASSSPGGLAGGWKSLEQFF. DNA for the CDR3: TGTGCCAGCAGCTCCCCCGGGGGACTAGCGGGGGGATGGAAGAGTCTTGAGCAGTTCTTC.

This clonotype was recorded at least ten times. The genes are TRBV4-3 and TRBJ2-1; D is undetermined. Germline loops: CDR1 LGHNA, CDR2 YSLEER. This CDR3 has 14 residues. The V and J ends lost 0 bases and 9 bases respectively, with 12 bases between them. The CDR3 sequence: CASSQELRGVEQFF. The DNA for the CDR3 is TGCGCCAGCAGCCAAGAACTCCGAGGTGTTGAGCAGTTCTTC.

This clonotype came up many times. The chain recombines TRBV7-9 with TRBJ1-1, with 11 nucleotides matching TRBD1. The CDR3 contains 15 residues. Germline values: CDR1 SEHNR, CDR2 FQNEAQ (reference sequence). Losses at the gene ends were 5 bases for V and 4 bases for J; bases not matched to a gene: 6. The CDR3 nucleotides read TGTGCCAGCAGCCCGGGGACAGGGGGGGGCACTGAAGCTTTCTTT. Encoded protein: CASSPGTGGGTEAFF.

This clonotype was found many times. This sequence joins TRBV5-1 and TRBJ1-5; weak D call: TRBD1 (5 bases). CDR3 length: 13 residues. Between the trimmed V and J ends, which lost 3 bases and 6 bases, there was a span of 10 bases. CDR1 is SGHRS and CDR2 is YFSETQ in the germline V gene. DNA of the CDR3: TGCGCCAGCAGCTCAGGAAGGGGTCAGCCCCAGCATTTT. It translates to CASSSGRGQPQHF.

This clonotype was detected ten times or more. This sequence joins TRBV12-3 or TRBV12-4 and TRBJ2-1, with 8 bases that match TRBD2. V was clipped by 5 bases and J by 1 base; unmatched bases: 4. This CDR3 has 15 amino acids. The DNA for the CDR3 is TGTGCCAGCAGTCGGCGGGGGGTGTCCTACAATGAGCAGTTCTTC. It translates to CASSRRGVSYNEQFF.

This clonotype was observed many times. This rearrangement joins TRBV4-1 to TRBJ1-1, with D tentatively TRBD1 (5 bases). This CDR3 has 14 residues. V shed 0 bases and J shed 4 bases, with 9 bases lying between them. Germline V gene data show CDR1 as MGHRA and CDR2 as YSYEKL. As DNA, the CDR3 is TGCGCCAGCAGCCAAGAGGGGGTCGGCACTGAAGCTTTCTTT. It is translated as CASSQEGVGTEAFF.

This clonotype has a count of ten or more. This sequence joins TRBV15 and TRBJ2-3, with 7 bases aligning to TRBD2. CDR1 and CDR2 from the germline V gene are LNHNV and YYDKDF (reference sequence). V gave up 0 bases and J gave up 3 bases; unmatched junction bases: 3. CDR3 length: 15 amino acids. CDR3 in amino acids: CATSREGAGTDTQYF. CDR3 bases: TGTGCCACCAGCAGAGAAGGAGCGGGGACAGATACGCAGTATTTT.

Ten or more counts support this clonotype. The rearrangement joins TRBV9 to TRBJ2-5; D may be TRBD1 (5 bases). Germline V lookup: CDR1 SGDLS, CDR2 YYNGEE. V gave up 0 bases and J gave up 5 bases, with 8 bases separating them. The CDR3 runs 13 residues. CDR3 protein: CASSVVPGETQYF. DNA for the CDR3: TGTGCCAGCAGCGTAGTCCCAGGGGAGACCCAGTACTTC. Drawing the rest from reference TRBV9 and TRBJ2-5, the complete variable domain is DSGVTQTPKHLITATGQRVTLRCSPRSGDLSVYWYQQSLDQGLQFLIQYYNGEERAKGNILERFSAQQFPDLHSELNLSSLELGDSALYFCASSVVPGETQYFGPGTRLLVL.

This clonotype was observed many times. The chain uses TRBV20-1 and TRBJ2-1; no clear D. Germline V gene sequence: CDR1 DFQATT, CDR2 SNEGSKA (reference sequence). The CDR3 spans 10 residues. The V end lost 6 bases, the J end lost 4 bases, and 4 bases lay between the germline ends. In DNA form, the CDR3 reads TGCAGTGCAGAATACAATGAGCAGTTCTTC. Translating gives CSAEYNEQFF.

This chain joins TRBV19 and TRBJ1-4; 7 nucleotides agree with TRBD1. V was pared by 5 bases and J by 5 bases, with 2 bases of the junction left unmatched. Germline V CDR1 and CDR2: LNHDA, SQIVND (reference sequence). The CDR3 extends over 13 amino acids. CDR3 region: CASSWGQNEKLFF. The DNA of the CDR3 is TGTGCCAGTAGTTGGGGACAGAATGAAAAACTGTTTTTT.

The sample holds many counts of this clonotype. As DNA, the CDR3 is TGCAGTGCTATGTCGGGGTGGGAGACCCAGTACTTC. It translates to CSAMSGWETQYF. The chain couples TRBV20-1 to TRBJ2-5; weak D call: TRBD2 (5 bases). Trimming pared 4 bases from V and 5 bases from J, leaving 11 bases between. Germline values: CDR1 DFQATT, CDR2 SNEGSKA (reference sequence). This CDR3 is 12 amino acids long.

This clonotype has ten or more counts. The rearrangement links TRBV12-3 or TRBV12-4 to TRBJ1-5; no definite D call. The CDR3 extends over 13 amino acids. V gave up 2 bases and J gave up 7 bases, with 9 bases separating them. CDR3 DNA: TGTGCCAGCAGTTTAAGCCGGTGGCAGCCCCAGCATTTT. This sequence encodes CASSLSRWQPQHF.

At least ten counts were recorded for this clonotype. The rearrangement uses TRBV24-1 and TRBJ2-2; D unclear. Germline CDR1 reads KGHDR; CDR2 reads SFDVKD. The CDR3 consists of 14 residues. Trimming shortened V by 1 base and J by 5 bases, and 7 bases separated the two germline ends. The CDR3 DNA sequence: TGTGCCACCAGTGATTTTTTAGGGACCGGGGAGCTGTTTTTT. Its translation: CATSDFLGTGELFF.

This clonotype occurred a few times. V usage is TRBV6-5 and J usage is TRBJ1-2; the D gene is possibly TRBD1 (6 bases). The V gene's germline CDR1 is MNHEY and CDR2 SVGAGI. Trimming stripped 2 bases from V and 2 bases from J, with 9 bases between. The CDR3 contains 14 residues. CDR3 sequence (DNA): TGTGCCAGCAGTTACCCAACAGGGAACTATGGCTACACCTTC. Translation: CASSYPTGNYGYTF.

This clonotype was found many times. This chain uses TRBV6-5 with TRBJ2-2; D is ambiguous. Trimming shortened V by 0 bases and J by 3 bases, and 5 bases separated the two germline ends. Germline CDR1 and CDR2: MNHEY and SVGAGI. There are 14 residues in the CDR3. The CDR3 region is CASSYSGYTGELFF. CDR3 nucleotides: TGTGCCAGCAGTTACTCGGGCTACACCGGGGAGCTGTTTTTT.

This chain joins TRBV5-5 and TRBJ2-7; D is unclear. The ends were cut back, 2 bases at V and 4 bases at J, with 13 bases in the middle. Per the germline V gene, CDR1 is SGHKS and CDR2 is YYEKEE (reference sequence). The CDR3 runs 14 residues. CDR3 region: CASSFPAKGYEQYF. CDR3 DNA: TGTGCCAGCAGCTTCCCGGCAAAAGGTTACGAGCAGTACTTC.

Many counts were recorded for this clonotype. The rearrangement uses TRBV11-1 and TRBJ2-3; 9 bases are shared with TRBD2. The junction had 20 bases not matched to a gene; V was cut back by 4 bases and J by 9 bases. The CDR3 extends over 18 amino acids. The V gene's germline CDR1 is SGHAT and CDR2 FQDESV (reference sequence). In DNA form, the CDR3 reads TGTGCCAGCAGCTCCTGGGTTGGGCTAGCGGGGTTCGAGGTCACGCAGTATTTT. Protein product: CASSSWVGLAGFEVTQYF.

This clonotype was found many times. V is TRBV5-6 and J is TRBJ1-6, with 8 positions matching TRBD1. The V segment lost 0 bases and the J segment 10 bases; nucleotides outside the gene matches: 3. This CDR3 has 14 residues. Germline lookup yields CDR1 SGHDT and CDR2 YYEEEE. The CDR3 bases are TGTGCCAGCAGCTTGGGGACAGGGTGGTCACCCCTCCACTTT. This encodes CASSLGTGWSPLHF.

The table lists this clonotype with many counts. The CDR3 here is CASQKAGPFYGYTF. The CDR3, as DNA: TGTGCCAGCCAGAAGGCAGGGCCCTTCTATGGCTACACCTTC. The rearrangement links TRBV12-3 or TRBV12-4 to TRBJ1-2; perhaps TRBD1 as D (5 bases). This CDR3 is built from 14 residues. Trimming removed 8 bases at V and 4 bases at J, with 17 bases between.